These T cell receptor beta chains were read from a single sample in a study of shared clonotypes between healthy human individuals. Clones were read by immunoSEQ multiplex PCR, and TCRdb kept only the in-frame ones, dropping some. The sample lists over a million clones, about four fifths seen once, with 0.5% to 0.65% in the top ten. The sequenced sample was memory CD4+ T cells from PBMCs. The source is a man in his late teens or twenties in good health. Some clones in this sample may be carry-over from other donors' samples. Both conserved end residues are part of each CDR3. The D gene is left open where the match is weak. Rows give clone size only sometimes, using once, few, many, or a class for an expanded clone.

>TRBD2|TRBV5-1|NA|TRBJ2-7
CASSLQGLAGDPYEQYF
TGCGCCAGCAGCTTGCAGGGACTAGCGGGAGACCCCTACGAGCAGTACTTC
>TRBD2|TRBV19|NA|TRBJ2-7
CASRGGSPYEQYF
TGTGCCAGCCGCGGGGGATCCCCCTACGAGCAGTACTTC
>NA|TRBV9|many|TRBJ1-2
CASSAGGNYGYTF
TGTGCCAGCAGCGCCGGGGGTAACTATGGCTACACCTTC
>TRBD1|TRBV7-3|once|TRBJ2-2
CASSPISGTGVAGELFF
TGTGCCAGCAGCCCGATTTCCGGGACAGGGGTTGCCGGGGAGCTGTTTTTT
>NA|TRBV27|NA|TRBJ1-1
CASSLNRYTEAFF
TGTGCCAGCAGTTTAAACAGATACACTGAAGCTTTCTTT
>NA|TRBV27|few|TRBJ2-4
CASRGTGSKNIQYF
TGTGCCAGCAGAGGAACAGGGTCCAAAAACATTCAGTACTTC
>TRBD2|TRBV5-4|NA|TRBJ2-3
CASSPGGAGRDTQYF
TGTGCCAGCAGCCCGGGGGGGGCGGGGAGAGATACGCAGTATTTT
>NA|TRBV7-3|NA|TRBJ2-7
CASSLKAFGQGSYEQYF
TGTGCCAGCAGCTTAAAGGCGTTCGGGCAGGGAAGTTACGAGCAGTACTTC
>TRBD1|TRBV6-1|few|TRBJ2-7
CASSERTGGYEQYF
TGTGCCAGCAGTGAGCGGACAGGGGGTTACGAGCAGTACTTC
>NA|TRBV7-2|NA|TRBJ1-2
CASSLDRQRIYGYTF
TGTGCCAGCAGCTTAGACAGACAGAGGATTTATGGCTACACCTTC
>NA|TRBV28|NA|TRBJ2-5
CASSGGYRDSLKETQYF
TGTGCCAGCAGTGGAGGGTACCGGGACTCATTAAAAGAGACCCAGTACTTC
>NA|TRBV6-5|NA|TRBJ2-7
CASRQAGVHEQYF
TGTGCCAGCAGGCAGGCAGGGGTCCACGAGCAGTACTTC
>NA|TRBV5-5|NA|TRBJ2-7
CASSFRLPGPLREQYF
TGTGCCAGCAGCTTCAGACTCCCAGGGCCTCTCCGCGAGCAGTACTTC
>TRBD1|TRBV11-1|NA|TRBJ2-1
CASSHGQGEVNEQFF
TGTGCCAGCAGCCACGGACAGGGAGAAGTCAATGAGCAGTTCTTC
>TRBD2|TRBV10-2|NA|TRBJ2-1
CASLLAGGYNEQFF
TGCGCCAGCCTACTAGCGGGGGGATACAATGAGCAGTTCTTC
>NA|TRBV7-9|NA|TRBJ2-6
CASSLALPSGANVLTF
TGTGCCAGCAGCTTAGCGCTCCCCTCTGGGGCCAACGTCCTGACTTTC
>NA|TRBV29-1|NA|TRBJ2-2
CSVDSGPANTGELFF
TGCAGCGTTGATAGCGGCCCAGCGAACACCGGGGAGCTGTTTTTT
>TRBD2|TRBV2|NA|TRBJ2-7
CASSTEGLDIKQYF
TGTGCCAGCAGTACGGAGGGACTAGACATTAAGCAGTACTTC
>NA|TRBV6-6|NA|TRBJ1-2
CASSEDSYYGYTF
TGTGCCAGCAGCGAAGACAGTTACTATGGCTACACCTTC
>NA|TRBV2|many|TRBJ1-4
CASRGPLTNEKLFF
TGTGCCAGCAGGGGACCGCTCACAAATGAAAAACTGTTTTTT
>NA|TRBV5-1|NA|TRBJ2-7
CASSLGLGFSYEQYF
TGCGCCAGCAGCTTGGGTCTGGGATTCTCCTACGAGCAGTACTTC
>NA|TRBV18|NA|TRBJ2-4
CASSPAGVDIQYF
TGTGCCAGCTCACCGGCAGGGGTGGACATTCAGTACTTC
>TRBD1|TRBV5-3|NA|TRBJ1-2
CARSLGTGVKRGGYTF
TGTGCCAGAAGCTTGGGGACAGGGGTTAAGCGGGGTGGCTACACCTTC
>TRBD1|TRBV5-1|NA|TRBJ2-3
CASKTGTGTTDTQYF
TGCGCCAGCAAAACCGGGACAGGAACCACAGATACGCAGTATTTT
>NA|TRBV27|NA|TRBJ1-4
CASSLSGPHKAPRLFF
TGTGCCAGCAGTTTATCGGGTCCGCATAAAGCCCCGCGACTGTTTTTT
>NA|TRBV5-1|NA|TRBJ1-1
CASSLDRGAVNTEAFF
TGCGCCAGCAGCTTGGATCGGGGTGCAGTGAACACTGAAGCTTTCTTT
>NA|TRBV6-1|NA|TRBJ2-7
CASRVTRTIFYEQYF
TGTGCCAGCAGGGTAACCAGGACTATATTCTACGAGCAGTACTTC
>TRBD1|TRBV6-1|NA|TRBJ2-3
CASRVTGTDTQYF
TGTGCCAGCAGAGTGACAGGGACAGATACGCAGTATTTT
>NA|TRBV5-4|NA|TRBJ2-7
CASRAMTGTYEQYF
TGTGCCAGCAGGGCTATGACAGGAACCTACGAGCAGTACTTC
>NA|TRBV10-3|NA|TRBJ2-7
CAISESRAGSGDEQYF
TGTGCCATCAGTGAGTCGAGGGCAGGGTCGGGAGACGAGCAGTACTTC
>NA|TRBV7-2|NA|TRBJ2-7
CASSPRAGRDYEQYF
TGTGCCAGCAGCCCCCGGGCAGGGCGAGACTACGAGCAGTACTTC
>NA|TRBV4-2|NA|TRBJ1-5
CASSQGGVENQPQHF
TGTGCCAGCAGCCAAGGAGGAGTCGAAAATCAGCCCCAGCATTTT
>NA|TRBV2|NA|TRBJ2-5
CASSGGDGQETQYF
TGTGCCAGCAGTGGGGGAGACGGTCAAGAGACCCAGTACTTC
>NA|TRBV5-1|NA|TRBJ1-1
CASSFEAGEKAFF
TGCGCCAGCAGCTTCGAGGCAGGGGAGAAAGCTTTCTTT
>NA|TRBV5-5|NA|TRBJ2-7
CASSLDRDPYEQYF
TGTGCCAGCAGCTTGGACAGGGATCCCTACGAGCAGTACTTC
>TRBD1|TRBV9|NA|TRBJ1-1
CASSPRTGYDTEAFF
TGTGCCAGCAGCCCGAGGACAGGCTACGACACTGAAGCTTTCTTT
>TRBD1|TRBV18|NA|TRBJ1-2
CASSPLGQEGGYTF
TGTGCCAGCTCACCACTGGGACAGGAAGGCGGCTACACCTTC
>NA|TRBV2|NA|TRBJ2-7
CASRGRISSYEQYF
TGTGCCAGCAGAGGGCGGATCAGCTCCTACGAGCAGTACTTC
>NA|TRBV2|NA|TRBJ2-7
CASSVPLGYEQYF
TGTGCCAGCAGTGTGCCACTTGGTTACGAGCAGTACTTC
>NA|TRBV11-3|NA|TRBJ2-1
CASSLTGVAYNEQFF
TGTGCCAGCAGCTTAACCGGGGTGGCCTACAATGAGCAGTTCTTC
>TRBD2|TRBV28|NA|TRBJ2-3
CASRAAGGGTDTQYF
TGTGCCAGCAGGGCCGCGGGGGGCGGTACAGATACGCAGTATTTT
>TRBD2|TRBV28|many|TRBJ2-7
CASSLVGLGRSYEQYF
TGTGCCAGCAGTTTAGTGGGACTAGGCCGCTCCTACGAGCAGTACTTC
>TRBD1|TRBV5-6|NA|TRBJ2-1
CASSLLQGLALEQFF
TGTGCCAGCAGCTTATTACAGGGGCTAGCTCTTGAGCAGTTCTTC
>NA|TRBV19|NA|TRBJ1-2
CASSIQRAAVDGYTF
TGTGCCAGTAGTATCCAGCGCGCGGCCGTGGATGGCTACACCTTC
>TRBD1|TRBV29-1|NA|TRBJ1-5
CSVTTGTGDQPQHF
TGCAGCGTAACAACCGGGACAGGAGATCAGCCCCAGCATTTT
>TRBD1|TRBV2|few|TRBJ1-1
CASRKDRGYGEAFF
TGTGCCAGCAGAAAGGACAGGGGTTATGGTGAAGCTTTCTTT
>TRBD2|TRBV5-4|NA|TRBJ2-1
CASSLGGRFSYNEQFF
TGTGCCAGCAGCTTAGGCGGGAGGTTTTCCTACAATGAGCAGTTCTTC
>NA|TRBV29-1|NA|TRBJ2-1
CSVAEVAYNEQFF
TGCAGCGTTGCGGAGGTGGCTTACAATGAGCAGTTCTTC
>NA|TRBV30|NA|TRBJ1-4
CAWTGDYNNEKLFF
TGTGCCTGGACCGGGGACTACAATAATGAAAAACTGTTTTTT
>NA|TRBV19|NA|TRBJ1-2
CASSIYSLGYTF
TGTGCCAGTAGTATCTATTCCCTTGGCTACACCTTC
>NA|TRBV6-5|NA|TRBJ2-3
CASSSDRGSDTQYF
TGTGCCAGCAGTTCCGATCGGGGGTCAGATACGCAGTATTTT
>TRBD2|TRBV2|once|TRBJ2-7
CASSNERMGGTYEQYF
TGTGCCAGCAGCAACGAGAGGATGGGGGGGACCTACGAGCAGTACTTC
>TRBD2|TRBV7-2|NA|TRBJ2-7
CASSPTPSGRVEEQYF
TGTGCCAGCAGCCCTACCCCTAGCGGGAGGGTTGAAGAGCAGTACTTC
>TRBD2|TRBV30|NA|TRBJ2-1
CAWSSGLTYNEQFF
TGTGCCTGGTCTAGCGGGCTCACCTACAATGAGCAGTTCTTC
>NA|TRBV7-3|once|TRBJ2-1
CASSPHQGYNEQFF
TGTGCCAGCAGCCCCCACCAGGGTTACAATGAGCAGTTCTTC